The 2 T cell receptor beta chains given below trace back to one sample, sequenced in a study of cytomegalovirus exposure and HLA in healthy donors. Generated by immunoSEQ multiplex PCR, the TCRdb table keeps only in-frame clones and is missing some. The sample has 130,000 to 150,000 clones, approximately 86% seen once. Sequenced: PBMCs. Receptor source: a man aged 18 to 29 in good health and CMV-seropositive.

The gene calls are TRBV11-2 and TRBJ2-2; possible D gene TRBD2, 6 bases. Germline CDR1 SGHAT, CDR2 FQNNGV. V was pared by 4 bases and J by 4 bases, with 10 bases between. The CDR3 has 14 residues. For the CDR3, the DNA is TGTGCCAGCAGCTGGGGGGACTCCACCGGGGAGCTGTTTTTT. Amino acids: CASSWGDSTGELFF. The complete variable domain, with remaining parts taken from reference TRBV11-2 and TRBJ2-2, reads EAGVAQSPRYKIIEKRQSVAFWCNPISGHATLYWYQQILGQGPKLLIQFQNNGVVDDSQLPKDRFSAERLKGVDSTLKIQPAKLEDSAVYLCASSWGDSTGELFFGEGSRLTVL.

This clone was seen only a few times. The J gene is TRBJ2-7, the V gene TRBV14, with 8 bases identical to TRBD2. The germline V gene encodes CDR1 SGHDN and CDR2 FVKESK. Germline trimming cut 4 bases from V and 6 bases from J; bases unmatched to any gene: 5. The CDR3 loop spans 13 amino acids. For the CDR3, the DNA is TGTGCCAGCAGCCGCGGGGGGAAGGGCGAGCAGTACTTC. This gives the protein CASSRGGKGEQYF.